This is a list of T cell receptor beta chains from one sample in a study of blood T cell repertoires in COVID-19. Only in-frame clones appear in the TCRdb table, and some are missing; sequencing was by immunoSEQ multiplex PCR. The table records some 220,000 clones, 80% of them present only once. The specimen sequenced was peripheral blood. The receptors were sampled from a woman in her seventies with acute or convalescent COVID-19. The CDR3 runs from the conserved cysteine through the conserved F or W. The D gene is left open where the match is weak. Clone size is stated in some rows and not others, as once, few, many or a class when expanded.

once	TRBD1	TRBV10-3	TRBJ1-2	TGTGCCATCAGTGGACCTGGACAGGGGGCGCGTGGCTACACCTTC	CAISGPGQGARGYTF
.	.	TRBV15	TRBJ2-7	TGTGCCACCAGTAGCGGAACGAACTACGAGCAGTACTTC	CATSSGTNYEQYF
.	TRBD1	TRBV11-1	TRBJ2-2	TGTGCCAGCAGCTCCAGGACAGGGGGAAACACCGGGGAGCTGTTTTTT	CASSSRTGGNTGELFF
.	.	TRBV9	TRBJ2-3	TGTGCCAGCAGCGCAGGACCCATTAAGGAGGCAGATACGCAGTATTTT	CASSAGPIKEADTQYF
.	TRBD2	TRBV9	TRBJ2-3	TGTGCCAGCAGCGTAGGGTATCGGGGGGGGCACGCGACGCAGTATTTT	CASSVGYRGGHATQYF
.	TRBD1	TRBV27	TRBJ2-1	TGTGCCAGCAGTAGGGGACAGGGCTCCTACAATGAGCAGTTCTTC	CASSRGQGSYNEQFF
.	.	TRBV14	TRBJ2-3	TGTGCCAGCAGCCAAGGCGGACGGGGGAGCACAGATACGCAGTATTTT	CASSQGGRGSTDTQYF
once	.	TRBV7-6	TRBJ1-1	TGTGCCAGCAGCGCAACCACAGAGACTGAAGCTTTCTTT	CASSATTETEAFF
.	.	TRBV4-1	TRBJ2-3	TGCGCCAGCAGCTCACAGTGGGGCACAGATACGCAGTATTTT	CASSSQWGTDTQYF
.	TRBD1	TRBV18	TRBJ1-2	TGTGCCAGCTCACCCGCGGGACAGGGGGCGTCCGGTGGCTACACCTTC	CASSPAGQGASGGYTF
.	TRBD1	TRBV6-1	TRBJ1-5	TGTGCCAGCAGTGAACGGGACAGGGTAAGGGGCAATCAGCCCCAGCATTTT	CASSERDRVRGNQPQHF
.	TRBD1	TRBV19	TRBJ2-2	TGTGCCAGTAAAAGACAGGGTATCGTACCCGGGGAGCTGTTTTTT	CASKRQGIVPGELFF
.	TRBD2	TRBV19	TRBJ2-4	TGTGCCAGTCGACTAGCGGGGGGGCTAGACATTCAGTACTTC	CASRLAGGLDIQYF
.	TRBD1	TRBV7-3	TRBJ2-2	TGTGCCAGCAGCCGGACAGGGGTTCCCGGGGAGCTGTTTTTT	CASSRTGVPGELFF
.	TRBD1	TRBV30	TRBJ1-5	TGTGCCTGGAGTTCGCAGGGGGGCCAGCCCCAGCATTTT	CAWSSQGGQPQHF
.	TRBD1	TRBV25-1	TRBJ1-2	TGTGCCAGCAGTGCCCGGGACAGGGAGCATGGCTACACCTTC	CASSARDREHGYTF
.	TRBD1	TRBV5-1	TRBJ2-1	TGCGCCAGCAGCCGACGGGACAGGACCCTCTCCTACAATGAGCAGTTCTTC	CASSRRDRTLSYNEQFF
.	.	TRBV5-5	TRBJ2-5	TGTGCCAGCAGCTTGTATTCCGCCGGGACTGAGACCCAGTACTTC	CASSLYSAGTETQYF
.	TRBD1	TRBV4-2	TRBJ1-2	TGTGCCAGCAGCCCGCCGGGACAGGTTAACTATGGCTACACCTTC	CASSPPGQVNYGYTF
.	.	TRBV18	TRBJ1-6	TGTGCCAGCTCACCAAGTCCAGGCGAGTCACCCCTCCACTTT	CASSPSPGESPLHF
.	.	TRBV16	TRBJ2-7	TGTGCCAGCAGCCAATCGGGCGGGGAGCAGTACTTC	CASSQSGGEQYF
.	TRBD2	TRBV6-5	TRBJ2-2	TGTGCCGGAAATAGCGGGGGGAACACCGGGGAGCTGTTTTTT	CAGNSGGNTGELFF
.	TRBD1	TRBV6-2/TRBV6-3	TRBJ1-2	TGTGCCAGCAGTCCGACAGGGGGGCACTATGGCTACACCTTC	CASSPTGGHYGYTF
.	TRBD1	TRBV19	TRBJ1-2	TGTGCCAGTACCCAGGTTGGACAGGGGAACTATGGCTACACCTTC	CASTQVGQGNYGYTF
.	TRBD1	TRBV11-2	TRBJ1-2	TGTGCCAGCAGCTTAGACCCAGGGGGCACTTATGGCTACACCTTC	CASSLDPGGTYGYTF
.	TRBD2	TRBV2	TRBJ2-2	TGTGCCAGCAGTGAGAGCGGGGGGACCACCGGGGAGCTGTTTTTT	CASSESGGTTGELFF
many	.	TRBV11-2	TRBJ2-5	TGTGCCAGCAGCTTAGAGGGAGGTGGGACCCAGTACTTC	CASSLEGGGTQYF
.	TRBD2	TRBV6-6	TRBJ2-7	TGTGCCAGCAGTTACGAGCGGGGGGCCTACGAGCAGTACTTC	CASSYERGAYEQYF
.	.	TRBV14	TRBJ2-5	TGTGCCAGCAGCCAAGATGGCAGGACAAGGGAGACCCAGTACTTC	CASSQDGRTRETQYF
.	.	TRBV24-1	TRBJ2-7	TGTGCCACCGACGCCCCCAGGGTCCACGAGCAGTACTTC	CATDAPRVHEQYF
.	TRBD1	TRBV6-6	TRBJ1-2	TGTGCCAGCAGTTACACAGGGACAGACCATTATGGCTACACCTTC	CASSYTGTDHYGYTF
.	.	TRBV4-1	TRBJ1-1	TGCGCCAGCAGCCAAGGCCTGGCCCAATCGAACACTGAAGCTTTCTTT	CASSQGLAQSNTEAFF
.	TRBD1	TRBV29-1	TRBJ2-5	TGCAGCGTTGCGTCCCGACAGGGTTTGGAGACCCAGTACTTC	CSVASRQGLETQYF
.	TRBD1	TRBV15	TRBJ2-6	TGTGCCACCAGCAGAGAGGGACAGGGTACCGGGGCCAACGTCCTGACTTTC	CATSREGQGTGANVLTF
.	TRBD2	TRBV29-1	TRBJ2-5	TGCAGCGTTGCCCCTCGCCTAGCGGGGGGCGCCCAGTACTTC	CSVAPRLAGGAQYF
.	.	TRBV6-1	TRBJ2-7	TGTGCCAGCAGTGAAATAGCCCCCTCCTCCTACGAGCAGTACTTC	CASSEIAPSSYEQYF
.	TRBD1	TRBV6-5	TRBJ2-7	TGTGCCAGCAGTTACGGGGACAGGTTCTACGAGCAGTACTTC	CASSYGDRFYEQYF
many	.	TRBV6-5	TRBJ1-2	TGTGCCAGCACCTCCGACAGCCTCCCCTATGGCTACACCTTC	CASTSDSLPYGYTF
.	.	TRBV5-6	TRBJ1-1	TGTGCCAGCAGCCGCGGGGGGAGCGACACTGAAGCTTTCTTT	CASSRGGSDTEAFF
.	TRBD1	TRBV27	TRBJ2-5	TGTGCCAGCAGTTTAGGGACAGGGTGGCAAGAGACCCAGTACTTC	CASSLGTGWQETQYF
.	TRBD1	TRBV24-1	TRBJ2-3	TGTGCCACCAGTGGAACAACAGGGGGCCTCAAAGATACGCAGTATTTT	CATSGTTGGLKDTQYF
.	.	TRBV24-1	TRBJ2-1	TGTGCCACCAGTGATTTGCAAGCCAGGGTTTCTGAGCAGTTCTTC	CATSDLQARVSEQFF
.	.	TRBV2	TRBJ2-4	TGTGCCAGCAGTCCCTCAGGTGCCAAAAACATTCAGTACTTC	CASSPSGAKNIQYF
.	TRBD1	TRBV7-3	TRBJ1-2	TGTGCCAGCAGCCCCGGGACAGAGGGTGGCTACACCTTC	CASSPGTEGGYTF
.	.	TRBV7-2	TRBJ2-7	TGTGCCAGCAGCTTTCACTCGAGGAACGAGCAGTACTTC	CASSFHSRNEQYF
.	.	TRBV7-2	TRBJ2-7	TGTGCCAGCAGTTCGAGTCTCCCCCGCGAGCAGTACTTC	CASSSSLPREQYF